One and the same sample provided the 32 T cell receptor beta chains below, sequenced in a study of blood T cell repertoires in COVID-19. Sequencing was performed with immunoSEQ multiplex PCR; in TCRdb, only in-frame clones are kept and a portion is missing. The table has about 270,000 clones, around nine tenths seen once. What was sequenced was peripheral blood. The receptors shown here come from a man aged 35 to 55 who had recovered from COVID-19.

The genes are TRBV7-3 and TRBJ1-1, with 11 nucleotides matching TRBD1. V lost 6 bases, J lost 3 bases, and 3 bases stayed unmatched. Germline loops: CDR1 SGHTA, CDR2 FQGTGA. The CDR3 runs to 14 residues. In DNA form, the CDR3 reads TGTGCCAGCAGACGGGACAGGGGGGACACTGAAGCTTTCTTT. Its translation: CASRRDRGDTEAFF.

This chain links TRBV20-1 with TRBJ2-7; D is possibly TRBD2 (7 bases). Germline V gives CDR1 DFQATT, CDR2 SNEGSKA (reference sequence). This CDR3 comprises 13 residues. V lost 3 bases and J 6 bases, leaving 15 bases between the germline ends. The DNA of the CDR3 is TGCAGTGCTAGTGGCCCCGGGGGGCTCGAGCAGTACTTC. Translating gives CSASGPGGLEQYF.

The chain is built from TRBV5-1 and TRBJ2-4, with D unclear. The CDR3 contains 15 residues. The germline V gene encodes CDR1 SGHRS and CDR2 YFSETQ. Trimming removed 2 bases from V and 1 base from J, with 10 bases in between. The CDR3 region is CASSLELRAKNIQYF. In DNA form, the CDR3 reads TGCGCCAGCAGCTTAGAACTGAGGGCCAAAAACATTCAGTACTTC.

This chain links TRBV6-5 with TRBJ2-7; TRBD1 matches at 8 bases. CDR3 length: 16 amino acids. Trimming at V came to 0 bases and at J to 3 bases, leaving 7 bases not matched to a gene. Germline CDR1 reads MNHEY; CDR2 reads SVGAGI. CDR3: CASSYSSGGFNYEQYF. The CDR3 DNA is TGTGCCAGCAGTTACTCCTCAGGGGGCTTCAACTACGAGCAGTACTTC.

The CDR3 reads CAISSGQGTDTQYF. CDR3 sequence (DNA): TGTGCCATCAGCAGCGGACAGGGAACAGATACGCAGTATTTT. The chain has TRBV10-3 and TRBJ2-3, with 8 bases matching TRBD1. The V gene's germline CDR1 is ENHRY and CDR2 SYGVKD. J was trimmed by 3 bases and V by 6 bases; bases with no gene match: 5. CDR3 length: 14 amino acids.

The CDR3, as DNA: TGTGCCAGCAGCTTGGGACAGGGGTTTGGCTACACCTTC. This sequence encodes CASSLGQGFGYTF. J is TRBJ1-2 and V is TRBV5-5; 8 positions match TRBD1. Germline CDR1 and CDR2: SGHKS and YYEKEE (reference sequence). The junction had 2 bases not matched to a gene; V was cut back by 0 bases and J by 7 bases. The CDR3 runs 13 residues.

This chain connects TRBV19 to TRBJ2-5, with D maybe TRBD2 (6 bases). In germline, CDR1 is LNHDA, CDR2 SQIVND (reference sequence). V was trimmed by 5 bases and J by 9 bases, leaving 16 bases between them. The CDR3 loop spans 13 amino acids. As DNA, the CDR3 is TGTGCCAGTAGTCCCCAGACTAGGAGGGCCCAGTACTTC. Translated, it gives CASSPQTRRAQYF. Based on the CDR3 plus reference TRBV19 and TRBJ2-5, the full variable domain is DGGITQSPKYLFRKEGQNVTLSCEQNLNHDAMYWYRQDPGQGLRLIYYSQIVNDFQKGDIAEGYSVSREKKESFPLTVTSAQKNPTAFYLCASSPQTRRAQYFGPGTRLLVL.

The CDR3 region is CASSLGGADLNTEAFF. As DNA, the CDR3 is TGCGCCAGCAGCTTGGGTGGGGCGGACCTTAACACTGAAGCTTTCTTT. This chain connects TRBV5-1 to TRBJ1-1; weak D call: TRBD1 (5 bases). V lost 0 bases to trimming and J lost 2 bases, with 14 bases between them. The CDR3 runs to 16 residues. Germline CDR1 SGHRS, CDR2 YFSETQ.

The chain employs TRBV5-1 and TRBJ2-7; 11 nucleotides align to TRBD2. V was pared by 0 bases and J by 7 bases, with 9 bases of the junction left unmatched. The germline V gene encodes CDR1 SGHRS and CDR2 YFSETQ. The CDR3 is 16 residues long. The CDR3 sequence: CASSLGLAGGMGEQYF. As DNA, the CDR3 is TGCGCCAGCAGCTTGGGCCTAGCGGGAGGTATGGGGGAGCAGTACTTC.

CDR3 nucleotide sequence: TGTGCCTGGTGGGACAACCGCCTGAACACTGAAGCTTTCTTT. Translated: CAWWDNRLNTEAFF. The genes are TRBV30 and TRBJ1-1; D may be TRBD1 (6 bases). Germline values: CDR1 GTSNPN, CDR2 SVGIG (reference sequence). Between the trimmed V and J ends, which lost 5 bases and 0 bases, there was a span of 13 bases. The CDR3 length is 14 residues.

This clone has only a few counts. The rearrangement uses TRBV5-1 and TRBJ2-2; perhaps TRBD1 as D (6 bases). The CDR3 is 14 amino acids. V lost 5 bases and J lost 8, with 16 bases in between. Germline V gives CDR1 SGHRS, CDR2 YFSETQ. Here the CDR3 DNA reads TGCGCCAGCAGTAAGACAGGAGTGGCGGGGGAGCTGTTTTTT. Translation: CASSKTGVAGELFF.

The J gene is TRBJ2-5, the V gene TRBV29-1; no clear D. V was clipped by 6 bases and J by 10 bases, with 12 bases between them. This CDR3 spans 10 amino acids. Germline lookup yields CDR1 SQVTM and CDR2 ANQGSEA. DNA of the CDR3: TGCAGCGTGCTCTACCAGGTCCAGTACTTC. It yields the protein CSVLYQVQYF.

The count of this clone is one. The rearrangement joins TRBV2 to TRBJ1-1; 7 positions match TRBD1. The CDR3 totals 18 residues. Germline V gives CDR1 SNHLY, CDR2 FYNNEI. The trim removed 4 bases at V and 2 bases at J, leaving 16 bases unmatched. CDR3: CASSVGDRDQVGNTEAFF. The CDR3 coding sequence is TGTGCCAGCAGTGTAGGAGACAGGGATCAGGTTGGAAACACTGAAGCTTTCTTT.

This chain connects TRBV19 to TRBJ2-3; TRBD1 matches 8 bases. The CDR3 totals 15 residues. Germline V gives CDR1 LNHDA, CDR2 SQIVND (reference sequence). V lost 3 bases to trimming and J lost 5 bases; unmatched junction nucleotides: 7. CDR3 residues: CASSISRGPKDTQYF. The CDR3 DNA is TGTGCCAGTAGTATCTCCAGGGGGCCTAAAGATACGCAGTATTTT.

There are a few counts of this clone. This chain uses TRBV7-9 with TRBJ2-7; TRBD1 agrees at 7 bases. This CDR3 is 15 amino acids long. Trimming at V came to 5 bases and at J to 1 base, leaving 8 bases not matched to a gene. Germline V gene data show CDR1 as SEHNR and CDR2 as FQNEAQ (reference sequence). This CDR3 reads CASSVRTGRSYEQYF. The CDR3 DNA reads TGTGCCAGCAGCGTCAGGACAGGAAGATCCTACGAGCAGTACTTC.

In nucleotides, the CDR3 is TGTGCCAGCAGTCCCCCCAGGGCGGGACGTTACGAGCAGTACTTC. This encodes CASSPPRAGRYEQYF. The rearrangement joins TRBV7-9 to TRBJ2-7; perhaps TRBD2 as D (6 bases). There are 15 residues in the CDR3. Trimming cost V 6 bases and J 4 bases, with 19 bases left between them. The germline CDR1 and CDR2 sequences are SEHNR and FQNEAQ (reference sequence).

The V call is TRBV24-1, the J call TRBJ2-2, with 8 bases matching TRBD1. This CDR3 is 15 amino acids long. Germline V gene lookup returns CDR1 KGHDR and CDR2 SFDVKD. V trimming: 4 bases; J trimming: 4 bases; junction bases outside the gene matches: 4. The CDR3 reads CATSETTGATGELFF. For the CDR3, the DNA is TGTGCCACCAGTGAAACGACAGGGGCCACCGGGGAGCTGTTTTTT.

The chain has TRBV27 and TRBJ1-1; D is unresolved. Germline V gives CDR1 MNHEY, CDR2 SMNVEV (reference sequence). The ends were cut back, 3 bases at V and 0 bases at J, with 11 bases in the middle. The CDR3 is 15 amino acids. The CDR3 protein is CASSLGRSMNTEAFF. Written as DNA, the CDR3 is TGTGCCAGCAGTTTGGGCAGATCAATGAACACTGAAGCTTTCTTT.

V usage is TRBV7-8 and J usage is TRBJ1-6; D gene ambiguous. The length of the CDR3 is 16 residues. The ends were cut back, 1 base at V and 7 bases at J, with 14 bases in the middle. Germline V gene data show CDR1 as SGHVS and CDR2 as FQNEAQ. CDR3 sequence: CASSLVRGLKNSPLHF. The DNA for the CDR3 is TGTGCCAGCAGCTTAGTCAGAGGGTTGAAAAATTCACCCCTCCACTTT.

The V call is TRBV9, the J call TRBJ2-2, with 7 bases identical to TRBD1. Germline V gene data show CDR1 as SGDLS and CDR2 as YYNGEE. V shed 3 bases, J shed 6 bases, and the junction held 11 bases outside the gene matches. CDR3 size: 16 residues. CDR3 amino acids: CASSARQGPRAGELFF. CDR3 nucleotide sequence: TGTGCCAGCAGCGCCCGACAGGGCCCGAGGGCCGGGGAGCTGTTTTTT.

The V call is TRBV28, the J call TRBJ2-1, with TRBD2 identical over 8 bases. This CDR3 is 14 amino acids long. V gave up 6 bases and J gave up 10 bases; unmatched junction bases: 11. Germline-derived CDR1 and CDR2 are MDHEN and SYDVKM. The CDR3 DNA sequence: TGTGCCAGCAGGCCGGGAGGGAATAATGCGGAGCAGTTCTTC. It is translated as CASRPGGNNAEQFF.

The chain has TRBV6-5 and TRBJ1-2; D is unclear. The CDR3 contains 11 residues. The V end lost 7 bases, the J end lost 0 bases, and 3 bases lay between the germline ends. CDR1 and CDR2 from the germline V gene are MNHEY and SVGAGI. The CDR3 loop is CASITNYGYTF. The CDR3 DNA follows: TGTGCCAGCATAACTAACTATGGCTACACCTTC.

The chain links TRBV4-2 to TRBJ2-3; TRBD2 matches 7 bases. V lost 4 bases and J lost 6; bases outside the gene matches: 10. Germline assignment: CDR1 LGHNA and CDR2 YNFKEQ. This CDR3 spans 15 amino acids. CDR3 coding DNA: TGTGCCAGCAGCCTCGGGCTGATGGGAGGGGATACGCAGTATTTT. Translating gives CASSLGLMGGDTQYF.

The chain employs TRBV15 and TRBJ2-3; D uncertain. Trimming left V 4 bases short and J 2 bases short, with 7 bases between. The germline CDR1 and CDR2 sequences are LNHNV and YYDKDF (reference sequence). The CDR3 is 13 residues long. The CDR3 here is CATSNNPTDTQYF. Written as DNA, the CDR3 is TGTGCCACCAGCAATAATCCCACAGATACGCAGTATTTT.

This chain uses TRBV18 with TRBJ2-1, with D possibly matching TRBD1 (6 bases). Germline V CDR1 and CDR2: KGHSH, LQKENI. With 3 bases removed from V and 4 bases from J, the gap between germline ends came to 10 bases. The CDR3 loop spans 14 amino acids. CDR3 residues: CASSPDRNYNEQFF. The CDR3 region has the DNA TGTGCCAGCTCACCTGACAGGAATTACAATGAGCAGTTCTTC.

The chain links TRBV9 to TRBJ2-2; possibly TRBD1 for D (6 bases). In germline, CDR1 is SGDLS, CDR2 YYNGEE. The CDR3 runs 14 residues. Trimming took 2 bases from V and 6 from J, leaving 11 bases between them. The CDR3 here is CASSVGRGSGELFF. The CDR3 DNA reads as TGTGCCAGCAGCGTTGGCAGGGGCTCCGGGGAGCTGTTTTTT.

The chain combines TRBV5-4 with TRBJ2-5; tentatively, D is TRBD2 (7 bases). The CDR3 covers 13 residues. Germline CDR1 is SGHNT and CDR2 is YYREEE (reference sequence). The CDR3 spells CASGDYNAETQYF. The DNA of the CDR3 is TGTGCTTCAGGGGACTATAATGCCGAGACCCAGTACTTC. Looking up the rest from reference TRBV5-4 and TRBJ2-5 gives the full variable domain: ETGVTQSPTHLIKTRGQQVTLRCSSQSGHNTVSWYQQALGQGPQFIFQYYREEENGRGNFPPRFSGLQFPNYSSELNVNALELDDSALYLCASGDYNAETQYFGPGTRLLVL.

The rearrangement links TRBV7-6 to TRBJ2-7; TRBD2 agrees at 9 bases. The CDR3 is 15 amino acids. The ends lost 4 bases at V and 2 bases at J; junction bases unmatched: 6. Germline V gene data show CDR1 as SGHVS and CDR2 as FNYEAQ. CDR3 DNA sequence: TGTGCCAGCAGCTCGAGGAGCGGGGGGCCCTACGAGCAGTACTTC. This encodes CASSSRSGGPYEQYF.

This clone has just a few counts. CDR3 in DNA: TGTGCCAGCAAATATGACACATTGAACACTGAAGCTTTCTTT. Encoded protein: CASKYDTLNTEAFF. This chain joins TRBV6-5 and TRBJ1-1; D unresolved. V lost 7 bases, J lost 0 bases, and 12 bases lay in between. The CDR3 is 14 amino acids. The germline V gene encodes CDR1 MNHEY and CDR2 SVGAGI.

The chain uses TRBV6-2 or TRBV6-3 and TRBJ2-7; 11 nucleotides line up with TRBD1. The germline V gene encodes CDR1 MNHEY and CDR2 SVGEGT. This CDR3 spans 15 amino acids. Trimming at V came to 4 bases and at J to 6 bases, leaving 8 bases not matched to a gene. The CDR3 sequence: CASSSRDRGIPEQYF. In DNA, the CDR3 is TGTGCCAGCAGTTCGCGGGACAGGGGGATTCCCGAGCAGTACTTC.

As regards this clone: A read error is possible here, since a much larger clone lies one base away. Other nucleotide sequences from this sample produce the same CDR3. J is TRBJ1-2 and V is TRBV5-6; possibly TRBD1 for D (6 bases). The V and J ends lost 4 bases and 2 bases respectively, with 9 bases between them. The CDR3 length is 13 residues. The germline CDR1 and CDR2 sequences are SGHDT and YYEEEE. CDR3 coding DNA: TGTGCCAGCAGCCTACAGGGAAACTATGGCTACACCTTC. Amino acid sequence: CASSLQGNYGYTF.

The chain joins TRBV6-6 to TRBJ1-5; the match to TRBD1 covers 7 bases. The CDR3 has 15 amino acids. CDR1 MNHNY and CDR2 SVGAGI come from the germline V gene (reference sequence). The trim removed 6 bases at V and 0 bases at J, leaving 5 bases unmatched. CDR3 sequence: CASRGQDYSNQPQHF. CDR3 in DNA: TGTGCCAGCAGAGGACAGGATTATAGCAATCAGCCCCAGCATTTT.